This TCR beta chain was profiled in a study of radiation and T cells in renal cell carcinoma. The time point was: blood 4 weeks post-SBRT, at nephrectomy. This sample's treatment: 15 Gy SBRT to primary tumor, nephrectomy 4 weeks later. The CDR3 extends over 13 amino acids. CDR1 MNHEY and CDR2 SVGAGI come from the germline V gene. V lost 6 bases, J lost 7 bases, and 10 bases lay in between. The table came from immunoSEQ multiplex PCR; TCRdb's copy has only in-frame clones and leaves some out. The table has some 81,000 clones, roughly nine tenths seen once. This clonotype was sampled from a woman in her 70s with renal cell carcinoma. The sample in question was blood, obtained from a patient whose treatment included radiotherapy and nephrectomy. The genes are TRBV6-5 and TRBJ1-6; D unclear. In nucleotides, the CDR3 is TGTGCCAGCAGCCCCGGACGGAATTCACCCCTCCACTTT. It is translated as CASSPGRNSPLHF.